The source of this T cell receptor (beta chain) is a study of OX40 agonist ivuxolimab in advanced cancers. Study-wide results and limits: Within 6 weeks, CD4+ and CD8+ blood T cells expanded clonally at 0.1 to 3.0 mg/kg.

Profiled with immunoSEQ multiplex PCR; TCRdb holds only in-frame clones, not every one. The table shows fewer than 90,000 clones, with 91% occurring only once. Of note for this clone: Its antigen is undetermined.

Here the sequenced sample was CD4+ or CD8+ T cells sorted from blood, taken in a trial of the OX40 agonist ivuxolimab. The source is an adult with an advanced solid tumor such as melanoma, head and neck, liver or kidney cancer.

CDR3 region: CAISESTNGDQPQHF. As DNA, the CDR3 is TGTGCCATCAGTGAGTCGACAAACGGCGATCAGCCCCAGCATTTT. This chain links TRBV10-3 with TRBJ1-5; D uncertain. The CDR3 is 15 amino acids. Germline values: CDR1 ENHRY, CDR2 SYGVKD. V lost 0 bases, J lost 5 bases, and 11 bases lay in between.